The T cell receptor beta chain under discussion was sequenced for a study of quantifying T cell responses using KT2 cells. The overall study: Reverse transcription used primers in the TCR alpha and beta constant regions.

Each cDNA got a UMI-containing oligo ligated at its 3' end. The first PCR ran approximately 4 cycles with an equimolar RC1.1 and RC1.2 beta primer mix. From the UMI-ligation and nested PCR reads, TCRdb called clonotypes with MiXCR, one entry per CDR3 protein. The sample lists 40,000 to 50,000 distinct CDR3 sequences; 15% to 20% were seen once. Unfractionated PBMC were spiked with known numbers of KT2 clone cells. Different KT2-to-PBMC ratios were created with a constant PBMC count. The J segment lost 15 bases and the V segment lost 4 bases, leaving 12 bases of the junction unmatched. This CDR3 contains 14 residues. CDR1 is LGHNA and CDR2 is YSLEER in the germline V gene.

This chain connects TRBV4-3 to TRBJ2-4; 10 bases are shared with TRBD2. Material: PBMCs spiked with cells of the T cell clone KT2. The clonotype was recovered from a human donor. The CDR3 sequence: CASSPSLAGVDRYF. The CDR3 DNA reads TGCGCCAGCAGCCCTAGTCTAGCGGGAGTCGATAGGTACTTC.